This TCR beta chain was recorded in a study of T cells in tumors after PD-1 blockade. The data were produced by immunoSEQ multiplex PCR, yet TCRdb's version contains in-frame clones alone and is incomplete. The sample holds tens of thousands of clones, approximately 79% seen once. Genomic DNA template from tumor biopsies or peripheral blood, roughly 616 ng to 6,004 ng input. Germline trimming cut 2 bases from V and 1 base from J; bases unmatched to any gene: 5. This CDR3 is built from 16 residues. From germline, CDR1 is SGDLS and CDR2 YYNGEE. The V call is TRBV9, the J call TRBJ2-2; TRBD1 agrees at 7 bases. The TCR was taken from a human donor with basal cell carcinoma. Sequencing was performed on PBMCs, taken after anti-PD-1 treatment. The CDR3 DNA reads TGTGCCAGCAGCGTCATTAGGACAGGGAACACCGGGGAGCTGTTTTTT. Amino acids: CASSVIRTGNTGELFF. Complete variable domain (other parts from reference TRBV9 and TRBJ2-2): DSGVTQTPKHLITATGQRVTLRCSPRSGDLSVYWYQQSLDQGLQFLIQYYNGEERAKGNILERFSAQQFPDLHSELNLSSLELGDSALYFCASSVIRTGNTGELFFGEGSRLTVL.